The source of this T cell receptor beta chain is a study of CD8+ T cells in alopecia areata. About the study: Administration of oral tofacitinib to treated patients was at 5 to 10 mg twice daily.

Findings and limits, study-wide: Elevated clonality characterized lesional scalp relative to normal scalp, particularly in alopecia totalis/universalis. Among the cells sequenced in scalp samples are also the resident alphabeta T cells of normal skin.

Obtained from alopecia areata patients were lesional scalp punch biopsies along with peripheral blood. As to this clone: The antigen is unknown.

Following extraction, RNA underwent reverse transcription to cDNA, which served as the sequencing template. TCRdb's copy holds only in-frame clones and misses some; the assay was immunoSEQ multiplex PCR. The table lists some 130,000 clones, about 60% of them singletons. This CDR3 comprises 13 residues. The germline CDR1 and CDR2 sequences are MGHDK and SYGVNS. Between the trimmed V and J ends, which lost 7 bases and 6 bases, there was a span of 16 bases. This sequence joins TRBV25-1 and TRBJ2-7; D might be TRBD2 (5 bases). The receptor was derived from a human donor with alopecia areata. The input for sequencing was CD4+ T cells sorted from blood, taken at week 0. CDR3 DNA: TGTGCCAGCACTCCTAATACCCGGGGCGAGCAGTACTTC. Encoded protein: CASTPNTRGEQYF.